The rows below give T cell receptor beta chains drawn from one sample of a study of regulatory T cells in long-lasting Graves disease. TCRdb reanalysed the multiplex PCR reads using MiXCR and keeps one entry per CDR3 protein. This table holds 400,000 to 550,000 distinct CDR3 sequences, 15% found once. These same records also appear under a second study, on T cells in Graves' hyperthyroidism and ophthalmopathy.

Source: peripheral blood mononuclear cells (PBMCs), taken at new diagnosis, from a patient treated with antithyroid drugs. These receptors originate from a woman aged 25 to 39 with Graves disease. Both conserved end residues are part of each CDR3. The D gene is left open where the match is weak. Size is omitted from some rows. Given values are once, few, many or a class for expanded clones.

abundance: few; j_gene: TRBJ2-2; v_gene: TRBV9; d_gene: TRBD1; CDR3aa: CASSGTGAAGELFF; CDR3nt: TGTGCCAGCAGCGGGACAGGGGCGGCCGGGGAGCTGTTTTTT
abundance: many; j_gene: TRBJ2-1; v_gene: TRBV5-1; d_gene: NA; CDR3aa: CASSLATGLTPSYNEQFF; CDR3nt: TGCGCCAGCAGCTTGGCCACAGGGTTGACCCCTTCCTACAATGAGCAGTTCTTC
abundance: NA; j_gene: TRBJ2-2; v_gene: TRBV6-1; d_gene: TRBD1; CDR3aa: CASSQQGGVSGELFF; CDR3nt: TGTGCCAGCTCCCAACAGGGGGGCGTTTCCGGGGAGCTGTTTTTT
abundance: many; j_gene: TRBJ2-7; v_gene: TRBV10-3; d_gene: TRBD2; CDR3aa: CAIGTSGSISYEQYF; CDR3nt: TGTGCCATAGGGACTAGCGGTTCCATTTCCTACGAGCAGTACTTC
abundance: few; j_gene: TRBJ2-1; v_gene: TRBV4-2; d_gene: TRBD2; CDR3aa: CASSKVQKPSGALSYNEQFF; CDR3nt: TGTGCCAGCAGCAAAGTACAAAAACCTAGCGGCGCCCTCTCCTACAATGAGCAGTTCTTC
abundance: many; j_gene: TRBJ1-4; v_gene: TRBV5-1; d_gene: NA; CDR3aa: CASSRLHREEEKLFF; CDR3nt: TGCGCCAGCAGCCGCCTACACCGGGAAGAGGAAAAACTGTTTTTT
abundance: once; j_gene: TRBJ1-6; v_gene: TRBV6-5; d_gene: NA; CDR3aa: CASSYRQEFSYNSPLHF; CDR3nt: TGTGCCAGCAGTTACAGACAGGAATTCTCCTATAATTCACCCCTCCACTTT
abundance: NA; j_gene: TRBJ2-7; v_gene: TRBV15; d_gene: TRBD2; CDR3aa: CATSSLGTSGYNEQYF; CDR3nt: TGTGCCACCAGCAGTTTAGGGACTAGCGGTTACAATGAGCAGTACTTC
abundance: NA; j_gene: TRBJ2-5; v_gene: TRBV24-1; d_gene: TRBD1; CDR3aa: CATSDGQGWLQETQYF; CDR3nt: TGTGCCACCAGTGATGGACAGGGGTGGCTCCAAGAGACCCAGTACTTC
abundance: many; j_gene: TRBJ2-4; v_gene: TRBV12-5; d_gene: NA; CDR3aa: CASGLVTNIQYF; CDR3nt: TGTGCTAGTGGTTTGGTAACTAACATTCAGTACTTC
abundance: NA; j_gene: TRBJ2-7; v_gene: TRBV20-1; d_gene: NA; CDR3aa: CSAHNRSLYEQYF; CDR3nt: TGCAGTGCCCATAACAGAAGTCTCTACGAGCAGTACTTC
abundance: NA; j_gene: TRBJ1-3; v_gene: TRBV9; d_gene: NA; CDR3aa: CASSVAHLNSGNTIYF; CDR3nt: TGTGCCAGCAGCGTAGCCCACTTAAACTCTGGAAACACCATATATTTT
abundance: many; j_gene: TRBJ2-1; v_gene: TRBV4-1; d_gene: TRBD2; CDR3aa: CASSQHGTSGSDEQFF; CDR3nt: TGCGCCAGCAGCCAGCACGGGACTAGCGGGAGTGATGAGCAGTTCTTC
abundance: many; j_gene: TRBJ2-3; v_gene: TRBV5-5; d_gene: TRBD1; CDR3aa: CASSKDRGHSDTQYF; CDR3nt: TGTGCCAGCAGTAAGGACAGGGGGCATTCGGATACGCAGTATTTT
abundance: many; j_gene: TRBJ1-4; v_gene: TRBV3-1; d_gene: NA; CDR3aa: CASSQAPGKGSEKLFF; CDR3nt: TGTGCCAGCAGCCAAGCTCCGGGCAAAGGGAGCGAAAAACTGTTTTTT
abundance: many; j_gene: TRBJ1-2; v_gene: TRBV14; d_gene: NA; CDR3aa: CASSQGGSFYGYTF; CDR3nt: TGTGCCAGCAGCCAAGGAGGCAGTTTCTATGGCTACACCTTC
abundance: few; j_gene: TRBJ2-7; v_gene: TRBV5-1; d_gene: NA; CDR3aa: CASSSDPTEQYF; CDR3nt: TGCGCCAGCAGCTCCGACCCCACCGAGCAGTACTTC
abundance: many; j_gene: TRBJ2-3; v_gene: TRBV29-1; d_gene: NA; CDR3aa: CSVLSGGPSGYTQYF; CDR3nt: TGCAGCGTCCTCTCCGGGGGCCCCTCGGGATATACGCAGTATTTT
abundance: few; j_gene: TRBJ2-2; v_gene: TRBV5-1; d_gene: TRBD1; CDR3aa: CASSPGWDSLNTGELFF; CDR3nt: TGCGCCAGCAGCCCGGGTTGGGACAGCCTGAACACCGGGGAGCTGTTTTTT
abundance: few; j_gene: TRBJ1-1; v_gene: TRBV29-1; d_gene: NA; CDR3aa: CSVKRGPEAFF; CDR3nt: TGCAGCGTAAAAAGGGGACCTGAAGCTTTCTTT
abundance: many; j_gene: TRBJ1-1; v_gene: TRBV30; d_gene: NA; CDR3aa: CAWSRGRQTEAFF; CDR3nt: TGTGCCTGGAGTCGGGGGCGTCAAACTGAAGCTTTCTTT
abundance: few; j_gene: TRBJ1-1; v_gene: TRBV6-1; d_gene: NA; CDR3aa: CASSEARTGTPFF; CDR3nt: TGTGCCAGCAGTGAAGCCAGGACCGGGACACCTTTCTTT
abundance: many; j_gene: TRBJ1-2; v_gene: TRBV28; d_gene: TRBD1; CDR3aa: CATTTGGRGGYTF; CDR3nt: TGTGCCACAACTACAGGGGGCAGAGGTGGCTACACCTTC
abundance: NA; j_gene: TRBJ2-6; v_gene: TRBV12-3/TRBV12-4; d_gene: NA; CDR3aa: CASSFEGNVLTF; CDR3nt: TGTGCCAGCAGTTTCGAGGGCAACGTCCTGACTTTC
abundance: NA; j_gene: TRBJ2-7; v_gene: TRBV3-1; d_gene: NA; CDR3aa: CASSHKAINTYEQYF; CDR3nt: TGTGCCAGCAGCCATAAGGCCATTAATACCTACGAGCAGTACTTC
abundance: many; j_gene: TRBJ2-1; v_gene: TRBV2; d_gene: TRBD2; CDR3aa: CASGLLTSAPGGSYNEQFF; CDR3nt: TGTGCCAGCGGGTTACTGACTAGCGCCCCCGGGGGGTCCTACAATGAGCAGTTCTTC
abundance: NA; j_gene: TRBJ2-5; v_gene: TRBV3-1; d_gene: NA; CDR3aa: CASSQGAITQETQYF; CDR3nt: TGTGCCAGCAGCCAAGGTGCCATCACGCAAGAGACCCAGTACTTC
abundance: few; j_gene: TRBJ2-3; v_gene: TRBV12-3/TRBV12-4; d_gene: NA; CDR3aa: CASSPRNRETTYTDTQYF; CDR3nt: TGTGCCAGCAGTCCCCGGAACAGGGAGACCACTTACACAGATACGCAGTATTTT
abundance: many; j_gene: TRBJ2-7; v_gene: TRBV27; d_gene: TRBD2; CDR3aa: CASRQIAGGYYEQYF; CDR3nt: TGTGCCAGCAGGCAGATAGCGGGGGGATACTACGAGCAGTACTTC
abundance: NA; j_gene: TRBJ2-1; v_gene: TRBV14; d_gene: TRBD1; CDR3aa: CASTGQGYYNEQFF; CDR3nt: TGTGCCAGCACCGGACAGGGGTACTACAATGAGCAGTTCTTC
abundance: many; j_gene: TRBJ1-5; v_gene: TRBV12-3/TRBV12-4; d_gene: NA; CDR3aa: CASSSGVGQPQHF; CDR3nt: TGTGCCAGCAGTTCAGGGGTGGGGCAGCCCCAGCATTTT
abundance: NA; j_gene: TRBJ1-1; v_gene: TRBV30; d_gene: TRBD1; CDR3aa: CAWSVGQGTEAFF; CDR3nt: TGTGCCTGGAGTGTGGGACAGGGGACTGAAGCTTTCTTT
abundance: many; j_gene: TRBJ1-2; v_gene: TRBV29-1; d_gene: NA; CDR3aa: CSVDEGPYGYTF; CDR3nt: TGCAGCGTTGACGAGGGCCCCTATGGCTACACCTTC
abundance: few; j_gene: TRBJ2-3; v_gene: TRBV6-2/TRBV6-3; d_gene: NA; CDR3aa: CASSYPSSTDTQYF; CDR3nt: TGTGCCAGCAGTTACCCCAGCAGCACAGATACGCAGTATTTT
abundance: few; j_gene: TRBJ1-5; v_gene: TRBV6-1; d_gene: NA; CDR3aa: CASSAESSSNQPQHF; CDR3nt: TGTGCCAGCAGTGCGGAAAGTTCAAGCAATCAGCCCCAGCATTTT
abundance: NA; j_gene: TRBJ1-6; v_gene: TRBV5-1; d_gene: NA; CDR3aa: CASRETTGDYNSPLHF; CDR3nt: TGCGCCAGCAGAGAGACAACAGGAGATTATAATTCACCCCTCCACTTT
abundance: many; j_gene: TRBJ1-1; v_gene: TRBV12-3/TRBV12-4; d_gene: NA; CDR3aa: CASSPGGISNTEAFF; CDR3nt: TGTGCCAGCAGCCCGGGGGGTATTTCGAACACTGAAGCTTTCTTT
abundance: many; j_gene: TRBJ2-1; v_gene: TRBV7-3; d_gene: NA; CDR3aa: CASSLSASSDEQFF; CDR3nt: TGTGCCAGCAGCTTATCCGCTAGCAGCGATGAGCAGTTCTTC
abundance: many; j_gene: TRBJ1-6; v_gene: TRBV20-1; d_gene: TRBD1; CDR3aa: CSARARSGTGGSPLHF; CDR3nt: TGCAGTGCTAGAGCAAGGTCCGGGACAGGGGGTTCACCCCTCCACTTT
abundance: many; j_gene: TRBJ2-1; v_gene: TRBV30; d_gene: TRBD2; CDR3aa: CAPPPDRLAGEQFF; CDR3nt: TGTGCCCCTCCCCCGGACCGACTAGCAGGTGAGCAGTTCTTC
abundance: NA; j_gene: TRBJ2-3; v_gene: TRBV9; d_gene: TRBD2; CDR3aa: CASSGSSGSGTQYF; CDR3nt: TGTGCCAGCAGCGGATCTAGCGGGAGTGGTACGCAGTATTTT
abundance: few; j_gene: TRBJ1-2; v_gene: TRBV24-1; d_gene: TRBD1; CDR3aa: CATSEGDRGLNGYTF; CDR3nt: TGTGCCACCAGTGAAGGGGACAGGGGCCTGAATGGCTACACCTTC
abundance: many; j_gene: TRBJ2-7; v_gene: TRBV5-1; d_gene: TRBD2; CDR3aa: CASSLQAGLAGGYEQYF; CDR3nt: TGCGCCAGCAGCTTACAGGCGGGACTAGCGGGGGGTTACGAGCAGTACTTC
abundance: many; j_gene: TRBJ2-1; v_gene: TRBV28; d_gene: NA; CDR3aa: CASSPYNRPSYNEQFF; CDR3nt: TGTGCCAGCAGTCCTTATAACAGGCCCTCCTACAATGAGCAGTTCTTC
abundance: many; j_gene: TRBJ2-5; v_gene: TRBV2; d_gene: TRBD2; CDR3aa: CASRGLAVQETQYF; CDR3nt: TGTGCCAGCAGGGGACTAGCGGTCCAAGAGACCCAGTACTTC
abundance: NA; j_gene: TRBJ2-7; v_gene: TRBV6-1; d_gene: TRBD2; CDR3aa: CASKAGGPEEQYF; CDR3nt: TGTGCCAGCAAGGCGGGAGGGCCTGAGGAGCAGTACTTC
abundance: NA; j_gene: TRBJ2-3; v_gene: TRBV7-9; d_gene: NA; CDR3aa: CASSSPKGVSDTQYF; CDR3nt: TGTGCCAGCAGCTCCCCTAAGGGCGTCTCAGATACGCAGTATTTT
abundance: many; j_gene: TRBJ1-6; v_gene: TRBV11-2; d_gene: TRBD1; CDR3aa: CASSSGQSSPLHF; CDR3nt: TGTGCCAGCAGCTCGGGACAGAGTTCACCCCTCCACTTT
abundance: many; j_gene: TRBJ2-1; v_gene: TRBV6-9; d_gene: NA; CDR3aa: CASSSRRGSSYNEQFF; CDR3nt: TGTGCCAGCAGTTCCCGACGGGGGAGCTCCTACAATGAGCAGTTCTTC
abundance: many; j_gene: TRBJ2-5; v_gene: TRBV7-9; d_gene: NA; CDR3aa: CASSLDDTETQYF; CDR3nt: TGTGCCAGCAGCTTAGACGACACGGAGACCCAGTACTTC
abundance: few; j_gene: TRBJ1-2; v_gene: TRBV28; d_gene: TRBD1; CDR3aa: CASSSGDSVNYGYTF; CDR3nt: TGTGCCAGCAGTTCGGGGGACAGCGTTAACTATGGCTACACCTTC
abundance: many; j_gene: TRBJ2-3; v_gene: TRBV24-1; d_gene: TRBD2; CDR3aa: CATSDLGGLAGPDTQYF; CDR3nt: TGTGCCACCAGTGATCTCGGGGGACTAGCGGGTCCAGATACGCAGTATTTT
abundance: NA; j_gene: TRBJ2-7; v_gene: TRBV5-6; d_gene: NA; CDR3aa: CASSHRRVWRNERYF; CDR3nt: TGTGCCAGCAGCCACCGCAGGGTGTGGCGGAACGAGCGGTACTTC
abundance: many; j_gene: TRBJ2-1; v_gene: TRBV10-3; d_gene: NA; CDR3aa: CAIGGGSSYNEQFF; CDR3nt: TGTGCCATCGGGGGCGGGAGCTCCTACAATGAGCAGTTCTTC
abundance: NA; j_gene: TRBJ1-6; v_gene: TRBV5-1; d_gene: NA; CDR3aa: CASSLGGVWNSPLHF; CDR3nt: TGCGCCAGCAGCTTGGGTGGGGTCTGGAATTCACCCCTCCACTTT
abundance: many; j_gene: TRBJ2-3; v_gene: TRBV3-1; d_gene: NA; CDR3aa: CASSQGHRPDTQYF; CDR3nt: TGTGCCAGCAGCCAAGGTCATCGGCCAGATACGCAGTATTTT
abundance: few; j_gene: TRBJ1-2; v_gene: TRBV27; d_gene: NA; CDR3aa: CASSLSGLPAIYGYTF; CDR3nt: TGTGCCAGCAGTCTCTCGGGGCTTCCCGCAATCTATGGCTACACCTTC
abundance: many; j_gene: TRBJ1-5; v_gene: TRBV6-1; d_gene: TRBD1; CDR3aa: CASSEATGYNQPQHF; CDR3nt: TGTGCCAGCAGTGAAGCGACAGGGTACAATCAGCCCCAGCATTTT